This paragraph covers one TCR beta chain sequence. This entry is derived from a study of shared clonotypes between healthy human individuals. The CDR3 contains 16 residues. Looked up from germline, CDR1 is SGHAT and CDR2 is FQNNGV. V was trimmed by 1 base and J by 0 bases, leaving 11 bases between them. Naive CD8 isolation took CD45RO-negative cells positively selected for CCR7 and excluded terminally differentiated effector memory CD45RA+ cells. Libraries were prepared by immunoSEQ multiplex PCR; TCRdb keeps only in-frame clonotypes and omits some of them. The sample consists of a few million clones, 80% to 95% of them appearing once.

Sequencing was performed on naive CD8+ T cells from PBMCs. The chain carries TRBV11-2 and TRBJ2-3; D is unresolved. The source is a man aged 18 to 35 in good health. Some clones in this sample may be carry-over from other donors' samples. CDR3 in amino acids: CASSLAVIRSTDTQYF. The CDR3 bases are TGTGCCAGCAGCTTAGCCGTGATCAGAAGCACAGATACGCAGTATTTT.